This T cell receptor beta chain appears in the sequencing data of a study of blood T cell repertoires in COVID-19. Turning to the study itself: The study drew acute and convalescent COVID-19 samples from the United States, Italy and Spain. Sources were T cells, B-cell-depleted T cells, or PBMCs; the material itself was cDNA or gDNA.

As processed by the authors: For nucleated cells, counts were estimated from reference gene primer amplification. Profiled with immunoSEQ multiplex PCR; TCRdb holds only in-frame clones, not every one. V and J calls and clone size are copied from that table; D and trimming were computed from the DNA. The sample carries approximately 45,000 clones, around 88% recorded once. The CDR3 is 14 amino acids. Germline V gene lookup returns CDR1 SGHAT and CDR2 FQNNGV. In regard to this clone: Sequence at one end of the junction differs from germline and may be a read error.

Source material: peripheral blood. This receptor was obtained from an elderly woman with acute or convalescent COVID-19. The chain recombines TRBV11-2 with TRBJ1-1, with 8 nucleotides matching TRBD1. CDR3 in DNA: TGTGCCAGCACCTTAGCCACAGGGGGCACTGAAGCTTTCTTT. Protein: CASTLATGGTEAFF.